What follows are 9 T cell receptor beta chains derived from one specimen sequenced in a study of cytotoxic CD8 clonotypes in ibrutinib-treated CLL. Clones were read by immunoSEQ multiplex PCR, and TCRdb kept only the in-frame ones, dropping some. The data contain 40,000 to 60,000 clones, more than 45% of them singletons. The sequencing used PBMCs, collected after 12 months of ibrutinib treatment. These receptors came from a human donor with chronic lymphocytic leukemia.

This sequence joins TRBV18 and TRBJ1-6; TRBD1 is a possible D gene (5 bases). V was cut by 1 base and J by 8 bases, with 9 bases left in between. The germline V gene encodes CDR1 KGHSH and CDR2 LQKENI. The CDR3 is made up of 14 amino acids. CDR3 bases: TGTGCCAGCTCACCACGGGAGACAGATTCACCCCTCCACTTT. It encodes CASSPRETDSPLHF.

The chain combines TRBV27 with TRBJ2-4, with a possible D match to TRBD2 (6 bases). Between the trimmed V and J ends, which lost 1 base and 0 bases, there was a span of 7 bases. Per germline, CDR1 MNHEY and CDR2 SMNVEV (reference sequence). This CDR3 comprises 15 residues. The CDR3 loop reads CASSLWGVAKNIQYF. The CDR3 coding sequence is TGTGCCAGCAGTTTATGGGGGGTAGCCAAAAACATTCAGTACTTC.

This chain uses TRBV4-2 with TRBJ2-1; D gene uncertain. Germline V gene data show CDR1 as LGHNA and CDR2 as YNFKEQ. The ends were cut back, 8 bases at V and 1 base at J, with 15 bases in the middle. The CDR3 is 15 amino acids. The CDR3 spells CASSKREGSYNEQFF. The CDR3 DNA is TGTGCCAGCTCCAAAAGGGAAGGGTCCTACAATGAGCAGTTCTTC.

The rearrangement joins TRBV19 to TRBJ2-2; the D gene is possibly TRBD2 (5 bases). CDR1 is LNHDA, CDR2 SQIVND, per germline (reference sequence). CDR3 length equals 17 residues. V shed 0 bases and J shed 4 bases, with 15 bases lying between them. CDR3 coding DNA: TGTGCCAGTAGTATAGACCCCCCGGGGATGAGCACCGGGGAGCTGTTTTTT. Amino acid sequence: CASSIDPPGMSTGELFF.

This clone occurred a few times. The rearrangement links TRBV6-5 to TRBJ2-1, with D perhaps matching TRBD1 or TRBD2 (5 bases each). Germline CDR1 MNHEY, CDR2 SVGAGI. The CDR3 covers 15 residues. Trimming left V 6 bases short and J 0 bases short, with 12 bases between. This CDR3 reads CASSRDGSSYNEQFF. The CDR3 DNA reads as TGTGCCAGCAGCCGGGACGGTTCCTCCTACAATGAGCAGTTCTTC.

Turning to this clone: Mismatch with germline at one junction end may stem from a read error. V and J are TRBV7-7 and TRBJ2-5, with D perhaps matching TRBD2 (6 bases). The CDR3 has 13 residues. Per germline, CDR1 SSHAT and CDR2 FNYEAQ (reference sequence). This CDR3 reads CASSWDSKETQYF. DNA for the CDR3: TGTGCTAGCAGCTGGGACTCGAAAGAGACCCAGTACTTC.

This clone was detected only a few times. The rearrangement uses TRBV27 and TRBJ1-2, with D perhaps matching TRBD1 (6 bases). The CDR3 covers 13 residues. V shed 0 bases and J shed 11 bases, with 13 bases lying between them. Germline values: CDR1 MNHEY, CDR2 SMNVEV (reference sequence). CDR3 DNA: TGTGCCAGCAGTTTATCCACAGGGAGGGGATACACCTTC. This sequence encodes CASSLSTGRGYTF.

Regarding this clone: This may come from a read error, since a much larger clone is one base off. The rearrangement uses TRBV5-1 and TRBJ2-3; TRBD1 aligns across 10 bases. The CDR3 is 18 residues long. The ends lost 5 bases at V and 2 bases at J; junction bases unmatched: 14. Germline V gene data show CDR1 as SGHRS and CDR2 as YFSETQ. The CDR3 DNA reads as TGCGCCAGCAGGCGGGACAGGGGACTCCGCCTTATCACAGATACGCAGTATTTT. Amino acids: CASRRDRGLRLITDTQYF.

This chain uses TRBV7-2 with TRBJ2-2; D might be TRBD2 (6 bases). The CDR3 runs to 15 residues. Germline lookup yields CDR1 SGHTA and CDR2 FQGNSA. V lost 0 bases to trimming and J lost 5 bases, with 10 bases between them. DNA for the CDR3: TGTGCCAGCAGCTTAGCGCCCGGGAGTACCGGGGAGCTGTTTTTT. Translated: CASSLAPGSTGELFF.